Listed here are 2 T cell receptor beta chains from one sample, sequenced in a study of cytomegalovirus exposure and HLA in healthy donors. Researchers ran the PCR with 60 Vbeta and 13 Jbeta primers. Profiling relied on immunoSEQ multiplex PCR, and the TCRdb table lists in-frame clones only, not all of them. The sample consists of roughly 99,000 clones, roughly 82% of them appearing once. The sample consisted of PBMCs. All receptors come from a man younger than 45 in good health and CMV-seropositive.

The V call is TRBV19, the J call TRBJ2-1; 7 bases align to TRBD2. The CDR3 spans 15 residues. Germline-derived CDR1 and CDR2 are LNHDA and SQIVND (reference sequence). V was pared by 1 base and J by 6 bases, with 6 bases of the junction left unmatched. CDR3 coding DNA: TGTGCCAGTAGTATAGCGGTAATAGCGGGCAATGAGCAGTTCTTC. Protein: CASSIAVIAGNEQFF.

This CDR3 reads CASRERGLTDTQYF. CDR3 sequence (DNA): TGTGCCAGCAGAGAAAGGGGCCTCACAGATACGCAGTATTTT. The V gene is TRBV7-9, the J gene TRBJ2-3, with D possibly matching TRBD1 (5 bases). Germline V gives CDR1 SEHNR, CDR2 FQNEAQ (reference sequence). Trimming took 6 bases from V and 2 from J, leaving 12 bases between them. There are 14 residues in the CDR3.